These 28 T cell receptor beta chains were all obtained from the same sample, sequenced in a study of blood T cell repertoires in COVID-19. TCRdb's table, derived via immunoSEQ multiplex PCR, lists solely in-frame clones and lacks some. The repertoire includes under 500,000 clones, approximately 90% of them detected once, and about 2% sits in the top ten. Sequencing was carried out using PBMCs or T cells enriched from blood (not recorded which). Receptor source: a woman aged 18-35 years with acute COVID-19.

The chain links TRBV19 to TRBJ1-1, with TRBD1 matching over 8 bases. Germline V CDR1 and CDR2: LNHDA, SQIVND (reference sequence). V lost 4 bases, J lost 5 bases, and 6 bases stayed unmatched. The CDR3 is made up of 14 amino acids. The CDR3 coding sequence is TGTGCCAGTAGTACCGGACAGGGTAAAACTGAAGCTTTCTTT. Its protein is CASSTGQGKTEAFF.

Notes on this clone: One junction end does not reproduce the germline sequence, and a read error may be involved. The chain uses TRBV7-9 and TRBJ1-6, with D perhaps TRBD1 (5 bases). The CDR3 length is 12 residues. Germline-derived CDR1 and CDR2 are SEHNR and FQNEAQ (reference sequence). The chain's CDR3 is CASSLGASPLHF. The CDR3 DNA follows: TGTGCCAGTAGCTTAGGGGCCTCACCCCTCCACTTT.

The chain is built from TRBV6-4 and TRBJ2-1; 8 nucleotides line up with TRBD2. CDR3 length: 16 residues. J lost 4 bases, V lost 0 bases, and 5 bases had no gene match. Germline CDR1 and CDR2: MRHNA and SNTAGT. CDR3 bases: TGTGCCAGCAGTGACTCGGTTACGGGAGGGTACAATGAGCAGTTCTTC. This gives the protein CASSDSVTGGYNEQFF.

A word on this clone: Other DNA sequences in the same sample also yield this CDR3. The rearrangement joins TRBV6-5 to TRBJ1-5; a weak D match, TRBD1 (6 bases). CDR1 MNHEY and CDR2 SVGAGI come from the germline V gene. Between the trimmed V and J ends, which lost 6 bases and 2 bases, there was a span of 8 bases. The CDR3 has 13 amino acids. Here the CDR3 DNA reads TGTGCCAGCAGCCGACAGGGCAATCAGCCCCAGCATTTT. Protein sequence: CASSRQGNQPQHF.

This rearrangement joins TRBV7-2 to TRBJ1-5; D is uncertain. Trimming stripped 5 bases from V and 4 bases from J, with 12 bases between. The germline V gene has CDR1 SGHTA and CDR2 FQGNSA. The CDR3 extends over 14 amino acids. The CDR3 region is CASSLPTQNQPQHF. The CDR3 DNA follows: TGTGCCAGCAGCCTACCAACACAGAATCAGCCCCAGCATTTT.

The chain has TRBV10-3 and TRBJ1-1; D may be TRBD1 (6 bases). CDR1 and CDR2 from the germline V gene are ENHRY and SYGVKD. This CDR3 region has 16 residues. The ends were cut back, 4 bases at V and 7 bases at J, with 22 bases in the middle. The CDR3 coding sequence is TGTGCCATCAGTGGCGGGCAGGGGTCTAGTCAGGGTGAAGCTTTCTTT. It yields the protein CAISGGQGSSQGEAFF.

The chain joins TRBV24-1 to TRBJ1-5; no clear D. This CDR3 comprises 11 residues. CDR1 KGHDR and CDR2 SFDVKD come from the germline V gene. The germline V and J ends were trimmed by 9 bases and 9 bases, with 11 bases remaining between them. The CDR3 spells CATQVSSPQHF. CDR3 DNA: TGTGCCACCCAGGTTTCTTCGCCCCAGCATTTT.

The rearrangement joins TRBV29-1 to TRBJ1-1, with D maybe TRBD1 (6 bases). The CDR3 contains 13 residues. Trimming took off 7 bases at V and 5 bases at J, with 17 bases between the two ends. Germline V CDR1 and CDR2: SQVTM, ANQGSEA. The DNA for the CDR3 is TGCAGCGCCAGCACAGGGAGGGTTACTGAAGCTTTCTTT. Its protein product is CSASTGRVTEAFF. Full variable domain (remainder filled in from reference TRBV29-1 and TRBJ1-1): SAVISQKPSRDICQRGTSLTIQCQVDSQVTMMFWYRQQPGQSLTLIATANQGSEATYESGFVIDKFPISRPNLTFSTLTVSNMSPEDSSIYLCSASTGRVTEAFFGQGTRLTVV.

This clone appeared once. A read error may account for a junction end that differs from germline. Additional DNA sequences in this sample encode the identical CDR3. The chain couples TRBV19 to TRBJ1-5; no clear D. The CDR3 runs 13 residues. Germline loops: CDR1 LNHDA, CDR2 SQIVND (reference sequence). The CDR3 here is CASSVGSNQPQHF. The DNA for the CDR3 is TGTGCCAGTAGTGTTGGGAGCAACCAGCCCCAGCATTTT.

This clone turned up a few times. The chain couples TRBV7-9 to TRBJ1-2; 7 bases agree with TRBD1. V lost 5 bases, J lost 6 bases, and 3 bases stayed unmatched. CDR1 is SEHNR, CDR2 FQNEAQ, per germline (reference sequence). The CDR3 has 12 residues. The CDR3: CASSPTGDGYTF. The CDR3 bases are TGTGCCAGCAGCCCAACAGGGGATGGCTACACCTTC.

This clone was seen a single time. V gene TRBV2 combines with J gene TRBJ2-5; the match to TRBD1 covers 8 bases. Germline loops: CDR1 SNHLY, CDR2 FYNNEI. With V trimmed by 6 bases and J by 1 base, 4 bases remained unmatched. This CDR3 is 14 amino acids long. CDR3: CASRAGQGQETQYF. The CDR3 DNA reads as TGTGCCAGCAGGGCAGGACAGGGCCAAGAGACCCAGTACTTC.

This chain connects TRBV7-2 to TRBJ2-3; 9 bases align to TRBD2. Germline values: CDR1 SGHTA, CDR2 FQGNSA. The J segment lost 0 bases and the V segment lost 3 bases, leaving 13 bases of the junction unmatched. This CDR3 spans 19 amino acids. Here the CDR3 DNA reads TGTGCCAGCAGCTTCCGTATCGGGACTAGCAGTCACAGCACAGATACGCAGTATTTT. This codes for CASSFRIGTSSHSTDTQYF.

CDR3 in DNA: TGTGCCTCTCCCCGGGCGGGAGGGCCCCCCCCCACCGACACAGATACGCAGTATTTT. Its protein product is CASPRAGGPPPTDTDTQYF. The V and J genes are TRBV11-3 and TRBJ2-3; 9 nucleotides align to TRBD2. The CDR3 consists of 19 residues. The V and J ends lost 11 bases and 2 bases, in that order; junction bases with no gene match: 23. CDR1 and CDR2 (germline): SGHNT, YENEEA.

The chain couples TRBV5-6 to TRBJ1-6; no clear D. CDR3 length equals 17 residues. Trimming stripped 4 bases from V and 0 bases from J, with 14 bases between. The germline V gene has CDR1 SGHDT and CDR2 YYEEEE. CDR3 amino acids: CASSLHTSSSYNSPLHF. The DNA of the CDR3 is TGTGCCAGCAGCCTTCATACCTCGAGCTCCTATAATTCACCCCTCCACTTT.

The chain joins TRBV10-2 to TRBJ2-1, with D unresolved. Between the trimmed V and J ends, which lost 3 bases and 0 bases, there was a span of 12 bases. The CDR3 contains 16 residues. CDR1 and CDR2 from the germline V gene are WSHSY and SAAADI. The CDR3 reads CASSDVASSSYNEQFF. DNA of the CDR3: TGCGCCAGCAGTGATGTGGCTTCTAGCTCCTACAATGAGCAGTTCTTC.

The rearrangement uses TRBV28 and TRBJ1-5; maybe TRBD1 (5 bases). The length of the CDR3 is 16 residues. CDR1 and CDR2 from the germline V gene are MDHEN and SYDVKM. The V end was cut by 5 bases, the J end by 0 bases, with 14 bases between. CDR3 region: CASSTPRDSSNQPQHF. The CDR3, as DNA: TGTGCCAGCAGTACCCCCCGCGACAGTAGCAATCAGCCCCAGCATTTT. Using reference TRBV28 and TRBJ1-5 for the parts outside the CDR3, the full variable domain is DVKVTQSSRYLVKRTGEKVFLECVQDMDHENMFWYRQDPGLGLRLIYFSYDVKMKEKGDIPEGYSVSREKKERFSLILESASTNQTSMYLCASSTPRDSSNQPQHFGDGTRLSIL.

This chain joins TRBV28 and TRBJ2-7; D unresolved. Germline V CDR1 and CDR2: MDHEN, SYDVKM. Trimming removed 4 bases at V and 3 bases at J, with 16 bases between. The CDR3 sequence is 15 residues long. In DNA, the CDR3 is TGTGCCAGCAGTTCCGATCTGACACTTTTCTACGAGCAGTACTTC. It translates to CASSSDLTLFYEQYF.

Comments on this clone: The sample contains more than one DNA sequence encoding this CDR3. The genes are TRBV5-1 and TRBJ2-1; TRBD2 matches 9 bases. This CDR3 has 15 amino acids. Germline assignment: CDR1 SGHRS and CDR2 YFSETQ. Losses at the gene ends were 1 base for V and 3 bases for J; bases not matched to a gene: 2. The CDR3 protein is CASSLLSGSYNEQFF. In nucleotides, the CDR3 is TGCGCCAGCAGCTTGCTTAGCGGGAGCTACAATGAGCAGTTCTTC. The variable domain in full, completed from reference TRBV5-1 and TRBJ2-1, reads KAGVTQTPRYLIKTRGQQVTLSCSPISGHRSVSWYQQTPGQGLQFLFEYFSETQRNKGNFPGRFSGRQFSNSRSEMNVSTLELGDSALYLCASSLLSGSYNEQFFGPGTRLTVL.

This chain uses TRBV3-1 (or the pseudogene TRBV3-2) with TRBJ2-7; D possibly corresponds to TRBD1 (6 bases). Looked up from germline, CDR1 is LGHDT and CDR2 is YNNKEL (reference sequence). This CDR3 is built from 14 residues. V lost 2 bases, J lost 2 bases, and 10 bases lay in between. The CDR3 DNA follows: TGTGCCAGCAGCCAATTTCAGGGGCCCTACGAGCAGTACTTC. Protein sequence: CASSQFQGPYEQYF.

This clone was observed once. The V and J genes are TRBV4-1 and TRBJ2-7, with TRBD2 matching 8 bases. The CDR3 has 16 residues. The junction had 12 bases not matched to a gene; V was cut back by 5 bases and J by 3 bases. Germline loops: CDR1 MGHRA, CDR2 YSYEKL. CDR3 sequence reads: CASSKTYGGANYEQYF. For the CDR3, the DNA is TGCGCCAGCAGCAAAACCTACGGGGGGGCCAACTACGAGCAGTACTTC.

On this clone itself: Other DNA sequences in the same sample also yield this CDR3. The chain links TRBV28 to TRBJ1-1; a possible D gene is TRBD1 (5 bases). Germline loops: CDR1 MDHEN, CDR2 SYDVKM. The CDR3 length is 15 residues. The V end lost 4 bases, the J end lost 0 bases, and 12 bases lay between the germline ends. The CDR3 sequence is CASSSRGTVNTEAFF. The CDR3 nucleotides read TGTGCCAGCAGTTCCCGGGGGACGGTGAACACTGAAGCTTTCTTT. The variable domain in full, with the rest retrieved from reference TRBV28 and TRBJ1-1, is DVKVTQSSRYLVKRTGEKVFLECVQDMDHENMFWYRQDPGLGLRLIYFSYDVKMKEKGDIPEGYSVSREKKERFSLILESASTNQTSMYLCASSSRGTVNTEAFFGQGTRLTVV.

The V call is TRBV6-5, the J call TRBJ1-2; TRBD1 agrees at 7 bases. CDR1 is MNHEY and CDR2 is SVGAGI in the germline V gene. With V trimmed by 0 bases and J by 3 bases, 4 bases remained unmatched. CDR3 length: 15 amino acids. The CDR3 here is CASSYSAGQYYGYTF. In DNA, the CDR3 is TGTGCCAGCAGTTACTCCGCGGGACAGTACTATGGCTACACCTTC.

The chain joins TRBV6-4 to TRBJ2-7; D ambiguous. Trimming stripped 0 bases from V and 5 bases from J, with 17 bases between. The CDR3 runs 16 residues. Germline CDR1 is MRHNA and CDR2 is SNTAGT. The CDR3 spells CASSDSLLIVSHEQYF. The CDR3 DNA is TGTGCCAGCAGTGACTCTCTTTTAATAGTTTCCCACGAGCAGTACTTC.

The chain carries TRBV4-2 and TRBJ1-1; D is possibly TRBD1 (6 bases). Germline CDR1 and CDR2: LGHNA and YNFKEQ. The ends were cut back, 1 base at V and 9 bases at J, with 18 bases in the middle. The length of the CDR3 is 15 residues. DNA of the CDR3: TGTGCCAGCAGCCAAGTCGCTGGGGGCGGTCCCCAAGCTTTCTTT. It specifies CASSQVAGGGPQAFF.

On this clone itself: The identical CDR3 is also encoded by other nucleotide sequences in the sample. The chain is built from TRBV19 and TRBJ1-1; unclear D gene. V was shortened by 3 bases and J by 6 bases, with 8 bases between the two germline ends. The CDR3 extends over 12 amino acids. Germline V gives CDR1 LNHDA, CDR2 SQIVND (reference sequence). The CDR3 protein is CASSIRLAEAFF. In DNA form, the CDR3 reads TGTGCCAGTAGTATCAGATTGGCTGAAGCTTTCTTT.

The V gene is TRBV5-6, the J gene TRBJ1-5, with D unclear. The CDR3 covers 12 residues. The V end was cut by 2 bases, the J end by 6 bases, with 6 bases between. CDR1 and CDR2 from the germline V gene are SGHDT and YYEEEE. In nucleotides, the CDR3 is TGTGCCAGCAGCTTCGGAGTTCAGCCCCAGCATTTT. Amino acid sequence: CASSFGVQPQHF.

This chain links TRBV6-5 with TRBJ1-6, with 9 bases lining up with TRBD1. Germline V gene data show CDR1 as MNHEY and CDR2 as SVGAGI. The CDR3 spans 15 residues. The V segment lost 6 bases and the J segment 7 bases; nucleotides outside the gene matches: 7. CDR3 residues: CASSRVQGANSPLHF. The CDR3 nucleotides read TGTGCCAGCAGCCGGGTACAGGGGGCGAATTCACCCCTCCACTTT.

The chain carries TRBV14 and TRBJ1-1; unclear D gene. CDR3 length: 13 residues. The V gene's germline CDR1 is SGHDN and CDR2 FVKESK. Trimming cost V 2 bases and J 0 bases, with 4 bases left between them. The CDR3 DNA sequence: TGTGCCAGCAGCCAAATTATGAACACTGAAGCTTTCTTT. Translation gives CASSQIMNTEAFF.